This T cell receptor beta chain was recorded in a study of response to subunit inactivated influenza vaccine. The CDR3 spans 14 residues. Trimming took off 5 bases at V and 4 bases at J, with 14 bases between the two ends. TCRdb called the RT-PCR reads again in MiXCR, with one record for every CDR3 protein. The sample consists of approximately 500,000 distinct CDR3 sequences, 13% of them appearing once. The sequences come from PBMCs from blood, collected about 6 weeks after vaccination. This receptor was taken from a man aged 50-59 years who received an inactivated influenza vaccine. The chain couples TRBV12-3 or TRBV12-4 to TRBJ1-1, with D uncertain. CDR3 region: CASSPHKAPTEAFF. CDR3 bases: TGTGCCAGCAGTCCCCATAAGGCACCCACTGAAGCTTTCTTT.